This entry lists 4 T cell receptor beta chains sequenced from one sample in a study of T cell responses to AZD1222 COVID-19 vaccine. Profiling relied on immunoSEQ multiplex PCR, and the TCRdb table lists in-frame clones only, not all of them. The sample has approximately 80,000 clones, 87% seen once. The sample here was peripheral blood, taken on day 0 of AZD1222 vaccination. Receptors originate from an adult in good health.

This clone appeared a few times. J is TRBJ1-3 and V is TRBV9; TRBD1 is a possible D gene (6 bases). Germline CDR1 reads SGDLS; CDR2 reads YYNGEE. V gave up 2 bases and J gave up 0 bases, with 18 bases separating them. This CDR3 spans 18 amino acids. CDR3 coding DNA: TGTGCCAGCAGCGTTCGACCTACGACAGGCGCCTCTGGAAACACCATATATTTT. The encoded protein is CASSVRPTTGASGNTIYF.

This clone turned up a few times. The junction shows a germline mismatch at one end, possibly a read error. This chain joins TRBV6-6 and TRBJ2-7, with 7 bases matching TRBD1. Germline loops: CDR1 MNHNY, CDR2 SVGAGI (reference sequence). This CDR3 has 12 residues. CDR3 residues: CASSYSSDRAFF. In DNA form, the CDR3 reads TGTGCCAGCAGTTACTCGTCTGACAGGGCCTTCTTC.

The chain combines TRBV13 with TRBJ2-3, with a possible D match to TRBD2 (6 bases). The CDR3 totals 18 residues. Germline-derived CDR1 and CDR2 are PRHDT and FYEKMQ (reference sequence). V gave up 5 bases and J gave up 0 bases, with 21 bases separating them. CDR3 sequence (DNA): TGTGCCAGCAGCCTAAGATCCTCGGCGGGGCTAAGCACAGATACGCAGTATTTT. Translating it yields CASSLRSSAGLSTDTQYF. The full variable domain, rest sourced from reference TRBV13 and TRBJ2-3, is AAGVIQSPRHLIKEKRETATLKCYPIPRHDTVYWYQQGPGQDPQFLISFYEKMQSDKGSIPDRFSAQQFSDYHSELNMSSLELGDSALYFCASSLRSSAGLSTDTQYFGPGTRLTVL.

The rearrangement uses TRBV2 and TRBJ1-2, with unresolved D. Trimming stripped 3 bases from V and 4 bases from J, with 9 bases between. The CDR3 is made up of 13 amino acids. Germline V lookup: CDR1 SNHLY, CDR2 FYNNEI. CDR3 DNA: TGTGCCAGCAGTGAGACGGAGACCTATGGCTACACCTTC. Translated: CASSETETYGYTF.